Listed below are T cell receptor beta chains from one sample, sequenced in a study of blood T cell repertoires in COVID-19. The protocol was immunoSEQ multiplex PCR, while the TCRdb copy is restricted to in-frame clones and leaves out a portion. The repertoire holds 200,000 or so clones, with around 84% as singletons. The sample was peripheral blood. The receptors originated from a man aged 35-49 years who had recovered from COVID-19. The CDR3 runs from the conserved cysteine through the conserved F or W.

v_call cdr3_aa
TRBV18 CASSRDSGSSYEQYF
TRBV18 CASSQARGAEQPQHF
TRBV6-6 CASSYQDRGNTEAFF
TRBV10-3 CAIGLADTDTQYF
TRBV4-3 CASSQDTGSYEQYF
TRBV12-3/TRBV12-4 CASSSTVNIQYF
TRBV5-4 CASSPDGATNEKLFF
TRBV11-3 CASSFRETQYF
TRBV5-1 CASSIRDRDDGYTF
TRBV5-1 CASSRTETYEQYF
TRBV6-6 CASSYSWDSVYEQYF
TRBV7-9 CASSRELYEQYF
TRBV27 CASSSGLVTQYF
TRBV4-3 CASSRRLLDGGTYEQYF
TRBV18 CASSELSGLVQETQYF
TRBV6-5 CASRSGAGNTIYF
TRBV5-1 CASSLGGQGGTEAFF
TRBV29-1 CSASKTGVNEKLFF
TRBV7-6 CASSLAGGSGANVLTF
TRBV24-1 CATGTSGSSEQFF
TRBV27 CASSGLLGGYNSPLHF
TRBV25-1 CASSEPERGEYGELFF
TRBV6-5 CASTLTGGDTGELFF
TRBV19 CASSIAGQGAHEQYF
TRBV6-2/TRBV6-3 CASSDPPTGLYGYTF
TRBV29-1 CSVEDRGAGISGANVLTF
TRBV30 CAWSAWGTSSTDTQYF
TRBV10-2 CASSPKAGGPDEQFF
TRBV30 CAWSVQTSVYF
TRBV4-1 CASSQGPLGSLNTIYF
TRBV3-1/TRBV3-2 CASSRGEGWETQYF
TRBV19 CASSTIDTGELFF
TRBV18 CASSPIGAQPQETQYF
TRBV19 CASSIGQASSF
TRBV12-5 CASGGISDEQFF
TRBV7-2 CASNLDRQETQYF
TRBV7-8 CASSLAGLYEQYF
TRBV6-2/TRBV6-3 CASSYSRAEIKDTQYF
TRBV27 CASSLKVTGEQFF
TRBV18 CASSPRRGNQPQHF